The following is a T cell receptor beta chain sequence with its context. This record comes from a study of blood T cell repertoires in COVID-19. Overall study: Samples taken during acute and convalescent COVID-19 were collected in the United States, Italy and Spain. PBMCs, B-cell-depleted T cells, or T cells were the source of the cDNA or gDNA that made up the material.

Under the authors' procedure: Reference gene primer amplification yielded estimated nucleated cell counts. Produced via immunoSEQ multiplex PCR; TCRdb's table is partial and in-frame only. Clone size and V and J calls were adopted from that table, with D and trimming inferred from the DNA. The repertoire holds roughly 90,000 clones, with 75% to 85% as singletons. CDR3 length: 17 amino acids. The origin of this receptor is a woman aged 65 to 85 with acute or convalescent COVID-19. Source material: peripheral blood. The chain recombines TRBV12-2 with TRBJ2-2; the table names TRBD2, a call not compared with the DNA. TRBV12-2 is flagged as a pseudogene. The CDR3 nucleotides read TGTGCAAGTCGCTTAGGGGCGGTACTAGAAGGACCCGGGGAGCTGTTTTTT. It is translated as CASRLGAVLEGPGELFF.